This entry features one T cell receptor (beta chain) sequence. Its antigen is not yet known. No base quality values were provided; no much bigger clone lies one nucleotide off. A second Seattle source provided samples from volunteer blood donors who had recovered from COVID-19. Collaborating institutions collected whole blood in K2EDTA tubes following their own protocols. For TCRbeta analysis, collaborators shipped samples as frozen whole blood, isolated PBMCs, or DNA extracted from either of those sample types. The sample is drawn from a study of blood T cell repertoires in COVID-19 (dated by TCRdb to about 2020). Describing the broader study: Samples from collaborators originated in the United States, Italy and Spain and spanned both the acute and convalescent phases of COVID-19. Where available, HLA class I and class II types were obtained from metadata supplied by the sample provider rather than from assay-based typing. Deeply sampled blood TCRbeta repertoires from subjects exposed to, actively infected with, or recovered from COVID-19 were included in the dataset. The samples were drawn from two sources: the first 160 participants of the ongoing ImmuneRACE study, and approximately 1,300 subjects contributed by 6 global collaborators. The prospective study material was composed of cDNA or gDNA derived from T cells, B-cell-depleted T cells, or PBMCs. The repertoires were released in a freely available public database meant as a resource for research on the immune response to SARS-CoV-2. Sample metadata almost always included a de-identified subject ID, COVID-19 status, age in years and sex.

The research as a whole found: How much clinical and demographic metadata was included differed by source and by participant, and the metadata was provided uncurated.

TCRbeta CDR3 regions were amplified from genomic DNA by means of the immunoSEQ Assay, a bias-controlled multiplex PCR. Regarding the original processing steps: The number of nucleated cells in each sample was estimated by amplification of reference gene primers within the assay. To quantify the absolute abundance of each unique TCRbeta CDR3 rearrangement, sequence reads were collapsed and filtered. For each sample, productive Simpson clonality was calculated by taking the square root of Simpson's diversity index across productive rearrangements. The table comes from immuneACCESS by way of TCRdb, which keeps in-frame sequences with V and J called. Part of the clones is missing from these tables; in studies checked, under half for an unresolved V gene and the rest for unknown reasons. V and J calls and clone size are as listed in that table; D and trimming were resolved from the DNA. Present in this sample are 220,000 or so clones, 70% to 90% of which were seen just once. 2.9% of the sample lies in the top ten.

The sequenced material came from peripheral blood. The sequence was collected from a man aged 50-59 years who had recovered from COVID-19.

The nucleotide sequence is given as TGTGCCAGCAGCTTGGGGGGGCCGATAGCTGAAGCTTTCTTT. This is translated as CASSLGGPIAEAFF. The chain joins TRBV11-2 to TRBJ1-1, and the D gene may be TRBD1, 6 bases matching. The CDR3 starts with the cysteine, ends with the phenylalanine, and has 14 residues. Kept here is only the CDR3 DNA, which spans 42 bases and is read in frame from base 1. Reading the germline V gene gives CDR1 SGHAT and CDR2 FQNNGV. Deletion took 3 bases off V and 6 bases off J, with a span of 14 bases between the germline ends.